This T cell receptor (beta chain) was captured by sequencing in a study of CD8 T cells in ankylosing spondylitis (dated by TCRdb to about 2017). In the study overall: To find TCR variants linked to disease, the study profiled T cell receptor beta repertoires in ankylosing spondylitis patients and healthy donors. The full study cohort was made up of about 24 ankylosing spondylitis patients and 108 healthy donors. Peripheral blood samples were taken, and synovial fluid was additionally collected from ankylosing spondylitis patients. Broad study findings and their caveats: The disease-linked clones were reported to be significantly enriched in matched synovial fluid samples from ankylosing spondylitis patients. Some motif variants were previously reported in synovial fluid and blood of reactive arthritis patients, suggesting common disease-initiation mechanisms. Blood from ankylosing spondylitis patients appeared to be characterized by a TCR beta motif composed of about 8 highly homologous amino acid variants. In peripheral blood, the disease-linked clones were found at relatively low frequencies and had a CD8+ phenotype.

TCRdb lists the instrument as Illumina HiSeq 2500. Quantitative 5'-RACE with molecular barcodes was the method used to prepare the TCR beta libraries. The authors processed their data as follows. A new computational method, built on a probabilistic model of VDJ rearrangement, was used to identify disease-linked TCR variants. In TCRdb, the public reads were trimmed at Q25 with fastp and aligned with MiXCR, with productive beta chains retained. Records with the same CDR3 protein are collapsed into one entry carrying the most frequent genes and DNA. TCRdb, rather than the study authors, made the V and J calls. Present in this sample are a few hundred thousand distinct CDR3 sequences, over 15% of which were seen just once. The leading ten clones occupy 7.8% of the sample. Sequences MNHEY (CDR1) and SMNVEV (CDR2) are obtained from the germline V gene (reference sequence). The junction carries 20 bases between V and J, which are trimmed by 2 bases and 3 bases respectively. From its cysteine to its phenylalanine, the CDR3 spans 18 amino acids. Of all the DNA, just the CDR3 is kept, 54 bases in frame from base 1.

This clonotype was recorded a few times. Its antigen remains undetermined. No base-level quality is on record; no much larger clone is a single base apart. The TCR was taken from a male donor with ankylosing spondylitis or in good health (not recorded which). The chain uses TRBV27 and TRBJ1-5, with the D gene call left open. Sequenced: blood, either unsorted or a sorted T cell fraction (not recorded which). The DNA sequence is given as TGTGCCAGCAGTTTACTCTCTCCGACCGACGGATCCAATCAGCCCCAGCATTTT. It is translated as CASSLLSPTDGSNQPQHF.